The rows below give T cell receptor beta chains drawn from one sample of a study of T and B cells in COVID-19 patients. TCRdb ran MiXCR on the multiplex PCR reads and lists one entry per CDR3 protein. The sample holds around 1,200 distinct CDR3 sequences, 20% to 25% seen once. Specimen: blood. Receptors were obtained from a human donor with active COVID-19. CDR3s include the opening cysteine and the closing phenylalanine or tryptophan. A D gene is named only where the DNA matches it firmly. Clone size is given for some rows only: seen once, a few or many times, or a class if the clone is expanded.

NA | TRBJ2-5 | NA | TRBV5-6 | TGCACCAGCAGCTTACAGGAAGAGACCCAGTACTTC | CTSSLQEETQYF
large | TRBJ2-7 | NA | TRBV12-3/TRBV12-4 | TGTGCCAGCAGTTTAGTTGGGTACGGCTACGAGCAGTACTTC | CASSLVGYGYEQYF
NA | TRBJ1-5 | TRBD1 | TRBV19 | TGTGTTAGTAGTAATCGACAGGGAATCAATCAGCCCCAGCATTTT | CVSSNRQGINQPQHF
NA | TRBJ2-7 | TRBD2 | TRBV11-2 | TGTGCCAGCAGCTTATTCGGAATTAGCGGGAGAAGTGGCTACGAGCAGTACTTC | CASSLFGISGRSGYEQYF
few | TRBJ2-1 | TRBD2 | TRBV4-2 | TGTGCCAGCAGCCAAGATCCGTTAAGGGCTAGCGGGGGAGCCTACAATGAGCAGTTCTTC | CASSQDPLRASGGAYNEQFF
NA | TRBJ2-7 | TRBD2 | TRBV4-3 | TGCGCCAGCAGCCAAGATATCTCGCGTCTAGCGGGCCACTACGAGCAGTACTTC | CASSQDISRLAGHYEQYF
NA | TRBJ2-3 | TRBD1 | TRBV19 | TGTGCCAGTAGTACGCCGCACTATTTCCTACAGGGGGCGAAGGATACGCAGTATTTT | CASSTPHYFLQGAKDTQYF
large | TRBJ2-5 | NA | TRBV19 | TGTGCCAGTATAATTTCAGAAGAGACCCAGTACTTC | CASIISEETQYF
large | TRBJ2-2 | TRBD2 | TRBV30 | TGTGCCTGGAAAAAGGGTACGGGAGGGCGAACCGGGGAGCTGTTTTTT | CAWKKGTGGRTGELFF
few | TRBJ2-7 | TRBD1 | TRBV10-3 | TGTGCCATCAGTGGAAAGACTACAGGGGCTTTTTCCTACGAGCAGTACTTC | CAISGKTTGAFSYEQYF
medium-sized | TRBJ2-3 | TRBD2 | TRBV7-2 | TGTGCCAGCAGCTTAGCCGGGTTGACGGGGGGGTCAGATACGCAGTATTTT | CASSLAGLTGGSDTQYF
medium-sized | TRBJ2-3 | NA | TRBV7-9 | TGTGCCAGCAGCCGCTTTACAGGAGTCCCAGATACGCAGTATTTT | CASSRFTGVPDTQYF
medium-sized | TRBJ1-2 | NA | TRBV6-5 | TGTGCCAGCAGTTACGCAGGGTCTGACTATGGCTACACCTTC | CASSYAGSDYGYTF
few | TRBJ1-5 | TRBD1 | TRBV5-1 | TGCGCCAGCAGCCTAGGGGGCATTGGCAATCAGCCCCAGCATTTT | CASSLGGIGNQPQHF
NA | TRBJ2-4 | TRBD2 | TRBV20-1 | TGCAGTGCTGATAGCGGGAGAGCCAAAAACATTCAGTACTTC | CSADSGRAKNIQYF
medium-sized | TRBJ2-7 | NA | TRBV7-2 | TGTGCCAGCAGCAGGACCGAGCCCTACGAGCAGTACTTC | CASSRTEPYEQYF
medium-sized | TRBJ2-7 | TRBD2 | TRBV20-1 | TGCAGTGCGGCAAGCTCCGGGATAGCGGGAGGTGGGGTCTACGAGCAGTACTTC | CSAASSGIAGGGVYEQYF